This TCR beta chain was found in a study of T cell changes during pregnancy in multiple sclerosis. TCRdb keeps only in-frame clones here, not all; method: immunoSEQ multiplex PCR. The sample contains about 68,000 clones, approximately 90% of which appear only once. Germline loops: CDR1 SGHVS, CDR2 FNYEAQ. V lost 1 base and J lost 1; bases outside the gene matches: 1. The CDR3 is 16 amino acids. The chain has TRBV7-6 and TRBJ1-3; 10 bases match TRBD1. This clonotype was sampled from a female donor with multiple sclerosis, enrolled in a pregnancy study. The sample here was peripheral blood, taken in the third trimester of pregnancy. CDR3 residues: CASSLGQGASGNTIYF. CDR3 bases: TGTGCCAGCAGCTTAGGACAGGGGGCATCTGGAAACACCATATATTTT.